The rows below give T cell receptor beta chains drawn from one sample of a study of beta chain features in type 1 diabetes. Data came from immunoSEQ multiplex PCR; TCRdb stores just in-frame clones and leaves some out. Of more than 100,000 clones in the sample, roughly 15% are singletons; the top ten hold under 2.5%. What was sequenced was central memory CD4+ T cells from blood. The receptor set was obtained from a man aged 30 to 39 with type 1 diabetes. CDR3s include the opening cysteine and the closing phenylalanine or tryptophan. A D gene is named only where the DNA matches it firmly. Some rows mark clone size as missing; the rest say once, few, many or name a class of expanded clone.

d_gene	abundance	v_gene	j_gene	CDR3aa	CDR3nt
-	-	TRBV6-6	TRBJ2-6	CASSSKDVGANVLTF	TGTGCCAGCAGCTCCAAAGACGTAGGGGCCAACGTCCTGACTTTC
-	few	TRBV5-8	TRBJ1-6	CASSFQRGDDSPLHF	TGTGCCAGCAGCTTTCAGAGGGGAGACGATTCACCCCTCCACTTT
-	many	TRBV9	TRBJ2-7	CASSVRDAGSYEQYF	TGTGCCAGCAGCGTCCGGGACGCAGGCTCCTACGAGCAGTACTTC
-	-	TRBV5-1	TRBJ2-1	CASSLVGYNEQFF	TGCGCCAGCAGCTTGGTAGGGTACAATGAGCAGTTCTTC
-	-	TRBV18	TRBJ2-2	CASSPNEDTGELFF	TGTGCCAGCTCACCTAACGAGGACACCGGGGAGCTGTTTTTT
-	-	TRBV7-2	TRBJ2-1	CASSLGASNYNEQFF	TGTGCCAGCAGCTTAGGGGCCAGCAACTACAATGAGCAGTTCTTC
-	many	TRBV2	TRBJ2-3	CASNGPVYDTQYF	TGTGCCAGCAATGGGCCGGTATACGATACGCAGTATTTT
-	few	TRBV5-1	TRBJ2-1	CASSVPSYNEQFF	TGCGCCAGCAGCGTACCCTCCTACAATGAGCAGTTCTTC
-	-	TRBV11-2	TRBJ1-2	CASSSNPDSGYTF	TGTGCCAGCAGCTCAAACCCAGACAGTGGCTACACCTTC
-	-	TRBV7-9	TRBJ1-1	CASSFQDPQNTEAFF	TGTGCCAGCAGCTTCCAGGACCCTCAGAACACTGAAGCTTTCTTT
TRBD2	few	TRBV6-6	TRBJ2-5	CASSYAGGQETQYF	TGTGCCAGCAGTTACGCGGGGGGCCAAGAGACCCAGTACTTC
-	-	TRBV7-9	TRBJ2-3	CASSQGEADTQYF	TGTGCCAGCAGCCAGGGGGAGGCGGATACGCAGTATTTT
-	few	TRBV10-3	TRBJ1-2	CAISERGASGYTF	TGTGCCATCAGTGAAAGAGGGGCGAGTGGCTACACCTTC
-	few	TRBV7-2	TRBJ2-7	CASSPDPHKGEQYF	TGTGCCAGCAGCCCAGACCCCCATAAAGGCGAGCAGTACTTC
-	few	TRBV7-2	TRBJ1-2	CASTSLYGGASYGYTF	TGTGCCAGCACCTCCCTTTATGGGGGGGCAAGCTATGGCTACACCTTC
-	-	TRBV7-2	TRBJ1-3	CASSFREVDTIYF	TGTGCCAGCAGCTTCAGGGAGGTGGACACCATATATTTT
TRBD1	-	TRBV7-2	TRBJ1-2	CASSITPGQGTTNYGYTF	TGTGCCAGCAGCATTACTCCGGGACAGGGCACGACTAACTATGGCTACACCTTC
-	-	TRBV9	TRBJ1-4	CASSVIPGNEKLFF	TGTGCCAGCAGCGTAATCCCGGGTAATGAAAAACTGTTTTTT
TRBD1	few	TRBV5-1	TRBJ2-5	CASSPTGEAETQYF	TGCGCCAGCAGCCCGACAGGGGAGGCAGAGACCCAGTACTTC
-	-	TRBV9	TRBJ1-2	CASSGGHLNYGYTF	TGTGCCAGCAGCGGGGGACATCTTAACTATGGCTACACCTTC
TRBD1	-	TRBV29-1	TRBJ1-2	CSDFDRAHYGYTF	TGCAGCGACTTCGACAGGGCACACTATGGCTACACCTTC
-	-	TRBV5-6	TRBJ2-3	CASSLIYRSTDTQYF	TGTGCCAGCAGCTTGATTTACCGCAGCACAGATACGCAGTATTTT
TRBD1	-	TRBV2	TRBJ1-6	CASSAGAGGYNSPLHF	TGTGCCAGCAGTGCGGGGGCAGGGGGCTATAATTCACCCCTCCACTTT
TRBD2	-	TRBV2	TRBJ2-2	CASSLERGENTGELFF	TGTGCCAGCAGTCTAGAGCGGGGTGAGAACACCGGGGAGCTGTTTTTT
-	few	TRBV7-2	TRBJ2-1	CASSSGTYNEQFF	TGTGCCAGCAGCTCCGGGACTTACAATGAGCAGTTCTTC
-	-	TRBV23-1	TRBJ2-7	CASSIKSHEQYF	TGCGCCAGCAGTATTAAGAGCCACGAGCAGTACTTC
-	-	TRBV29-1	TRBJ2-3	CSVGAGWTDTQYF	TGCAGCGTTGGGGCGGGATGGACAGATACGCAGTATTTT
TRBD1	few	TRBV29-1	TRBJ1-2	CSVVRTGGYGYTF	TGCAGCGTTGTAAGGACAGGGGGCTATGGCTACACCTTC
-	-	TRBV7-8	TRBJ1-2	CASSPSIDRQSGYTF	TGTGCCAGCAGCCCGTCGATTGACAGGCAGTCTGGCTACACCTTC
TRBD1	-	TRBV28	TRBJ2-7	CASVPGTGGFSYEQYF	TGTGCCAGCGTCCCCGGGACAGGGGGATTCTCCTACGAGCAGTACTTC
-	few	TRBV7-7	TRBJ2-5	CASSLVDSSTLETQYF	TGTGCCAGCAGCTTAGTAGACAGCTCGACGTTGGAGACCCAGTACTTC
TRBD1	few	TRBV6-1	TRBJ2-6	CASSGLETGETGANVLTF	TGTGCCAGCAGTGGGTTAGAGACAGGGGAAACTGGGGCCAACGTCCTGACTTTC
TRBD2	-	TRBV18	TRBJ2-1	CASSLPTSGGLNEQFF	TGTGCCAGCTCACTTCCGACTAGCGGGGGCCTCAATGAGCAGTTCTTC
-	few	TRBV7-8	TRBJ1-1	CASRNRLMNTEAFF	TGTGCCAGCAGAAACAGGTTAATGAACACTGAAGCTTTCTTT
-	many	TRBV19	TRBJ2-7	CASSIRDNSYEQYF	TGTGCCAGTAGTATCCGGGACAACTCCTACGAGCAGTACTTC
TRBD1	-	TRBV5-1	TRBJ1-2	CASSRGTGTYGYTF	TGCGCCAGCAGTCGCGGGACAGGGACATATGGCTACACCTTC
-	few	TRBV18	TRBJ1-5	CASSPSGDQPQHF	TGTGCCAGCTCACCGTCGGGGGATCAGCCCCAGCATTTT